The clone carrying this TCR beta chain was detected many times. The antigen is unknown. The sample originates from a study of Graves' ophthalmopathy and Graves' hyperthyroidism. As for the study in general: Peripheral blood sampling occurred at initial diagnosis, before any treatment. Study conclusions and caveats: A 13-signature model separated ophthalmopathy from stable hyperthyroidism, reaching 87.88% sensitivity and around 81% specificity cross-validated.

Amplifying from RNA transcripts, the study obtained TCR beta CDR3 regions. An initial RT-PCR round employing HTBI primers preceded a second-round multiplex PCR. TCRdb processed the multiplex PCR reads anew with MiXCR; each CDR3 protein has one entry. This table holds fewer than 350,000 distinct CDR3 sequences, roughly 15% found once. The junction had 15 bases not matched to a gene; V was cut back by 1 base and J by 1 base. CDR1 is DFQATT and CDR2 is SNEGSKA in the germline V gene (reference sequence). The CDR3 sequence is 19 residues long. This rearrangement joins TRBV20-1 to TRBJ2-2; 7 bases map to TRBD1. Sequencing was carried out using peripheral blood. The sequence derives from an adult man with Graves' ophthalmopathy. CDR3 DNA sequence: TGCAGTGCTAGAGGGTTTCGAGGGACAGAGGCCCTGAACACCGGGGAGCTGTTTTTT. This translates into CSARGFRGTEALNTGELFF.